Listed below are T cell receptor beta chains from one sample, sequenced in a study of T cells in localized non-small cell lung cancer. The assay was immunoSEQ multiplex PCR, and TCRdb's table has in-frame clones only and misses some. In the table there are approximately 15,000 clones, 90% of which are singletons. This sample comprised peripheral blood mononuclear cells, obtained before any cancer treatment. The receptor set was obtained from a woman aged 35-75 years with stage III lung adenocarcinoma. Both conserved end residues are part of each CDR3. The order of the fields is V gene, J gene, D gene, clone size, CDR3 protein, CDR3 DNA. The D gene is left open where the match is weak. Clone size, where shown, is once, few, many, or a class for clones that have expanded.

TRBV7-2	TRBJ2-3	-	-	CASSLRGAGGPDTQYF	TGTGCCAGCAGCCTCAGAGGGGCAGGAGGGCCAGATACGCAGTATTTT
TRBV20-1	TRBJ1-2	TRBD1	-	CSAEGQAGYTF	TGCAGTGCTGAGGGACAGGCGGGCTACACCTTC
TRBV19	TRBJ1-1	TRBD1	-	CASSVQGVRNTEAFF	TGTGCCAGTAGTGTGCAGGGGGTTAGGAACACTGAAGCTTTCTTT
TRBV4-2	TRBJ2-7	TRBD1	-	CASSQEARDSLYEQYF	TGTGCCAGCAGCCAAGAAGCCCGGGACAGTCTCTACGAGCAGTACTTC
TRBV28	TRBJ2-7	-	-	CASSSGQGYEQYF	TGTGCCAGCAGCTCCGGCCAGGGCTACGAGCAGTACTTC
TRBV11-3	TRBJ2-5	-	-	CASSLEAYQETQYF	TGTGCCAGCAGCTTAGAGGCGTACCAAGAGACCCAGTACTTC
TRBV27	TRBJ1-3	-	-	CASSSRSGNTIYF	TGTGCCAGCAGTTCCAGGTCTGGAAACACCATATATTTT
TRBV5-5	TRBJ2-7	TRBD1	-	CASSTGQGIPHEQYF	TGTGCCAGCAGCACGGGACAGGGAATTCCCCACGAGCAGTACTTC
TRBV29-1	TRBJ1-2	-	-	CSVESNYGYTF	TGCAGCGTTGAATCGAACTATGGCTACACCTTC
TRBV7-9	TRBJ1-5	-	-	CASSLVGGGNNQPQHF	TGTGCCAGCAGCTTAGTTGGGGGCGGGAACAATCAGCCCCAGCATTTT
TRBV7-2	TRBJ1-4	TRBD1	-	CASSPRGVGNEKLFF	TGTGCCAGCAGCCCCAGGGGGGTGGGGAATGAAAAACTGTTTTTT
TRBV19	TRBJ2-3	TRBD2	-	CASRPRERGSTDTQYF	TGTGCCAGTAGGCCCCGAGAGCGGGGGAGCACAGATACGCAGTATTTT
TRBV5-4	TRBJ2-5	TRBD1	-	CASDAGTGTGTQYF	TGTGCCAGCGACGCGGGGACAGGGACAGGGACCCAGTACTTC
TRBV11-2	TRBJ2-1	-	-	CASSPIQGGYEQFF	TGTGCCAGCAGCCCAATTCAGGGGGGATATGAGCAGTTCTTC
TRBV29-1	TRBJ2-2	-	-	CSVEVRANTGELFF	TGCAGCGTTGAAGTCAGGGCGAACACCGGGGAGCTGTTTTTT
TRBV14	TRBJ2-2	-	few	CASSQRYTGELFF	TGTGCCAGCAGCCAAAGGTACACCGGGGAGCTGTTTTTT